The clone carrying this T cell receptor beta chain occurred once. Germline CDR1 reads SGHDN; CDR2 reads FVKESK. After removal of 1 base from V and 5 bases from J, the junction contained 16 bases not matched to a gene. The CDR3 spans 18 residues. This sample was included in a study of technical replicates of blood from a handful of donors. TCRdb's copy holds only in-frame clones and misses some; the assay was immunoSEQ multiplex PCR. The sample yields 65,000 to 90,000 clones, 91% seen once. The sequence derives from a human donor in good health. J is TRBJ1-1 and V is TRBV14; 7 bases agree with TRBD1. Material for sequencing was T cells isolated from PBMCs. The CDR3 nucleotides read TGTGCCAGCAGCCAAGCTAAATGGAACAGGGGAAGTATTACTGAAGCTTTCTTT. Encoded protein: CASSQAKWNRGSITEAFF.